This T cell receptor (beta chain) was obtained from a study of identical twins. Study-wide findings and caveats: Surplus twin overlap in beta out-of-frame sequences was less pronounced.

Trimming took 3 bases from V and 2 from J; bases not matched to a gene: 15. This CDR3 comprises 20 residues. From germline, CDR1 is LGHNA and CDR2 YNFKEQ. Template switching added a universal primer site, and cDNA bore unique molecular identifiers. One entry per CDR3 protein, called by TCRdb with MiXCR from the 5' RACE reads. The sample gives approximately 620,000 distinct CDR3 sequences, about 9.4% of which show up once; approximately 0.94% is in the top ten. Remarks on this clonotype: The target antigen is unknown.

This sample was also put to use in a study of yellow fever vaccine responses in identical twins. That work contributes: Reportedly, the T cell response mounted by twins to vaccine seemed partly convergent, partly personalized.

The origin of this receptor is a young woman in good health. The rearrangement uses TRBV4-2 and TRBJ2-2; 10 bases align to TRBD2. Sequencing was performed on PBMCs. In DNA, the CDR3 is TGTGCCAGCAGCCAGGGGGCGATTGGAACTAGCGGGGCAAACACCGGGGAGCTGTTTTTT. This encodes CASSQGAIGTSGANTGELFF.